This T cell receptor beta chain was sequenced in a study of T cells in Graves' hyperthyroidism and ophthalmopathy. Study-wide results and caveats: A 13 V-J signature model discriminated ophthalmopathy versus stable hyperthyroidism. Among clonotypes expanded in thyroid above 0.001, most were also found in blood.

The CDR3 totals 17 residues. Germline V gene lookup returns CDR1 LGHDT and CDR2 YNNKEL (reference sequence). Trimming shortened V by 4 bases and J by 3 bases, and 18 bases separated the two germline ends. TCR beta CDR3 regions were amplified from RNA. First-round RT-PCR of the TCR CDR3 relied on the HTBI primer set. Each CDR3 protein is one row after TCRdb ran MiXCR on the multiplex PCR reads. The sample comprises roughly 510,000 distinct CDR3 sequences, 40% to 55% of which are singletons, and 44% rests with the top ten. As for this clonotype: Its antigen is still unknown.

The sequence was collected from an adult woman with Graves' disease, either hyperthyroidism or ophthalmopathy (not recorded which). This chain connects TRBV3-1 to TRBJ2-2; D may match TRBD1 or TRBD2 (5 bases each). The specimen sequenced was peripheral blood or thyroid tissue (not recorded which). The CDR3 protein is CASSLLGRATYTGELFF. DNA of the CDR3: TGTGCCAGCAGCCTCCTGGGACGGGCTACTTACACCGGGGAGCTGTTTTTT.